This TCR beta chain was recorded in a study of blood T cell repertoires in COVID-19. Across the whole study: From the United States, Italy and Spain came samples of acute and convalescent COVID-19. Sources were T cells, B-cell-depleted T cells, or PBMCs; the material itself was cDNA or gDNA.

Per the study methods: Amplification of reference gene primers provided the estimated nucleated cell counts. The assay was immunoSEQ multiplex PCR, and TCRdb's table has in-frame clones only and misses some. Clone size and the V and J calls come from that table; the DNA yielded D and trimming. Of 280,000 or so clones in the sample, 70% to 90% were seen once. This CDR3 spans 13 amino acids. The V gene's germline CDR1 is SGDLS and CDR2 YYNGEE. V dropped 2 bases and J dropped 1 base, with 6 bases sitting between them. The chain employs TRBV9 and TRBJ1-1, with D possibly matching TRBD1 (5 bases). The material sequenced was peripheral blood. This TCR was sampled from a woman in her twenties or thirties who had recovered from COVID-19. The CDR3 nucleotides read TGTGCCAGCAGCGTTAGGGGGAACACTGAAGCTTTCTTT. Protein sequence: CASSVRGNTEAFF.